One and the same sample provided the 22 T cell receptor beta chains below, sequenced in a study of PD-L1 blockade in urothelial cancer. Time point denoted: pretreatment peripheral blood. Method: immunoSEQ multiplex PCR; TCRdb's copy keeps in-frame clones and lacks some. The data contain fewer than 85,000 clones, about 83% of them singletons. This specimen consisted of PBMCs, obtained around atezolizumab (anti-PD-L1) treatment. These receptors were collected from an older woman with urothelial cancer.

The CDR3 DNA sequence: TGTGCCAGCTGCGTCGACGGGAGGGCCGAGACCCAGTACTTC. Its translation: CASCVDGRAETQYF. The gene calls are TRBV7-3 and TRBJ2-5; 8 bases are a match to TRBD2. This CDR3 comprises 14 residues. Trimming removed 8 bases from V and 5 bases from J; junction bases left unmatched: 10. CDR1 SGHTA and CDR2 FQGTGA come from the germline V gene.

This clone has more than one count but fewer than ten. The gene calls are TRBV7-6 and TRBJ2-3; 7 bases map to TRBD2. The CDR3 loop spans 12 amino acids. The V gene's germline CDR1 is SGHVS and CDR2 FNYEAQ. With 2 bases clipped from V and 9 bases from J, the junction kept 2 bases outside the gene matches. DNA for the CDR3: TGTGCCAGCAGCTTATGGGAGGGGACGCAGTATTTT. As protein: CASSLWEGTQYF.

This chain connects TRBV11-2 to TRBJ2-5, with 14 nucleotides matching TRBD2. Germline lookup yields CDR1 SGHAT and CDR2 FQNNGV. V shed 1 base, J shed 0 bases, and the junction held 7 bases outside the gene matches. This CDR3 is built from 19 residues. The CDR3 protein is CASSLGGLAGGKYQETQYF. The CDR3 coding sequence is TGTGCCAGCAGCTTAGGAGGACTAGCGGGGGGAAAGTACCAAGAGACCCAGTACTTC.

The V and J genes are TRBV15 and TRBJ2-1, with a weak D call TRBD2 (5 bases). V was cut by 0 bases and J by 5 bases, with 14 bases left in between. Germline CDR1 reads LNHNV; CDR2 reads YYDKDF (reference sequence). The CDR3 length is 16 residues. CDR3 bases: TGTGCCACCAGCAGAGATGTGAGGGTGGGGAACAATGAGCAGTTCTTC. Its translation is CATSRDVRVGNNEQFF.

The CDR3 spells CASSQGMNTEAFF. The DNA for the CDR3 is TGTGCCAGTAGTCAGGGGATGAACACTGAAGCTTTCTTT. J is TRBJ1-1 and V is TRBV19, with D tentatively TRBD1 (6 bases). Deletions cut 5 bases from V and 0 bases from J, with 7 bases between. The CDR3 is made up of 13 amino acids. CDR1 LNHDA and CDR2 SQIVND come from the germline V gene (reference sequence).

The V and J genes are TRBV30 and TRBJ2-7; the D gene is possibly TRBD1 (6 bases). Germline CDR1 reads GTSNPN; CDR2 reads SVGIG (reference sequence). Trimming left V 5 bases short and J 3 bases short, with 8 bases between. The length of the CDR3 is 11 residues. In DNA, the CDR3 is TGTGCCTGGGGACAGCTCTACGAGCAGTACTTC. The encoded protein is CAWGQLYEQYF.

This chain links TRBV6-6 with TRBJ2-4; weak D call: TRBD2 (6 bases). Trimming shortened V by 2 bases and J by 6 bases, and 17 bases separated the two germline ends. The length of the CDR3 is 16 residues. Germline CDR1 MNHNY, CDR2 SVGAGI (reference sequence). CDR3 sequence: CASSYVTSPRGNIQYF. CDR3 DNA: TGTGCCAGCAGTTACGTTACTAGCCCCCGGGGAAACATTCAGTACTTC.

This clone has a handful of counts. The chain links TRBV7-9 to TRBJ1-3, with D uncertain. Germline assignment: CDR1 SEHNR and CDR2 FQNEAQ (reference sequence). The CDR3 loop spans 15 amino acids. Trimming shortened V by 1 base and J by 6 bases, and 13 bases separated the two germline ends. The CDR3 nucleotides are TGTGCCAGCAGCTTAGGGTCGGTCCAGGAAAACACCATATATTTT. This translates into CASSLGSVQENTIYF.

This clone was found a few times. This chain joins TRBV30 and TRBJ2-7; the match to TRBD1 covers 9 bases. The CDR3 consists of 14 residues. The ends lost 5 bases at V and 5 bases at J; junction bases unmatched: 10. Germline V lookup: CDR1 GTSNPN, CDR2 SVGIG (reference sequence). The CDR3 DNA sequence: TGTGCCTGGGAAGACGGACAGGGGATCGACGAGCAGTACTTC. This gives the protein CAWEDGQGIDEQYF.

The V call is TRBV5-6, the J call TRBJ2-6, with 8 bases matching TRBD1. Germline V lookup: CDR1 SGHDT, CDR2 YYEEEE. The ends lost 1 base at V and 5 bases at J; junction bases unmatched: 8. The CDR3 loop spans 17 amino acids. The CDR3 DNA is TGTGCCAGCAGCTTGCCAGGGGGCAAATCCAGGGCCAACGTCCTGACTTTC. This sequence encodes CASSLPGGKSRANVLTF.

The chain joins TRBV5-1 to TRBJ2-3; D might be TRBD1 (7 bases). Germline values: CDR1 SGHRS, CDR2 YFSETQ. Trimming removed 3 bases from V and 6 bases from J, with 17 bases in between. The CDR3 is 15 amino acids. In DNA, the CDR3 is TGCGCCAGCAGCTCTCAGGGGGGACCCGCCGATACGCAGTATTTT. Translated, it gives CASSSQGGPADTQYF.

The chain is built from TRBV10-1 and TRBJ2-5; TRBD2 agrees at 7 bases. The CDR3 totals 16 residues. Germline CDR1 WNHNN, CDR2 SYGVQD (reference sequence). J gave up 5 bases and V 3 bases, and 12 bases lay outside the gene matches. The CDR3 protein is CASSDSGASGGETQYF. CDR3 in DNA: TGCGCCAGCAGTGATTCGGGTGCTAGCGGTGGGGAGACCCAGTACTTC.

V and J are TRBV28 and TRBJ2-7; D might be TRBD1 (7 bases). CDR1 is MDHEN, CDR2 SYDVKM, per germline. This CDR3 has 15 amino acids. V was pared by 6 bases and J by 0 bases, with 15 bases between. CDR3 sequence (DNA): TGTGCCAGCAGGCTCCAGGGGGGAAGCTCCTACGAGCAGTACTTC. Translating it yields CASRLQGGSSYEQYF.

The CDR3 sequence is CASRDRGGDTEAFF. In DNA, the CDR3 is TGTGCCAGCAGGGACAGGGGGGGGGACACTGAAGCTTTCTTT. The chain joins TRBV28 to TRBJ1-1; 10 bases match TRBD1. This CDR3 is built from 14 residues. Germline CDR1 is MDHEN and CDR2 is SYDVKM. V was clipped by 6 bases and J by 3 bases; unmatched bases: 4.

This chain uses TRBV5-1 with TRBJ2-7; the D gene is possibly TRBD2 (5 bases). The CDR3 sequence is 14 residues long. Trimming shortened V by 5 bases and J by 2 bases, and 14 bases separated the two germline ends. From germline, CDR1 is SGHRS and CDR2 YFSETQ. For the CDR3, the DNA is TGCGCCAGCAGTAGTGGAGCGGCAACCTACGAGCAGTACTTC. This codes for CASSSGAATYEQYF.

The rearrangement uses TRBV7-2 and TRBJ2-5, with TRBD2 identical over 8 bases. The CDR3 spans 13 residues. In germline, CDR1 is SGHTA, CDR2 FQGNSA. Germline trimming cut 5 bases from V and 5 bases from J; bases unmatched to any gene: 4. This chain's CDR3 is CASSIPSGETQYF. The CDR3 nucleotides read TGTGCCAGCAGCATACCTAGCGGGGAGACCCAGTACTTC.

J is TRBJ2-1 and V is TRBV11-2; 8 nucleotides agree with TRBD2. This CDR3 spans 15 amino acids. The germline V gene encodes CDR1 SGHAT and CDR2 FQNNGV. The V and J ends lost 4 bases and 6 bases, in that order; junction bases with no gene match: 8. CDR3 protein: CASSSSGGGSNEQFF. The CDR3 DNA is TGTGCCAGCAGCTCGTCTGGCGGGGGGAGCAATGAGCAGTTCTTC.

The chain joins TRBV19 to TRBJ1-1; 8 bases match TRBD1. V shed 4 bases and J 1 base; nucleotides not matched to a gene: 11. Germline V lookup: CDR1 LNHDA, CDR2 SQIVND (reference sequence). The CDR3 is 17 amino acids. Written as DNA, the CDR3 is TGTGCCAGTAGTACCAGGGGGCCGATTGGGACGAACACTGAAGCTTTCTTT. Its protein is CASSTRGPIGTNTEAFF.

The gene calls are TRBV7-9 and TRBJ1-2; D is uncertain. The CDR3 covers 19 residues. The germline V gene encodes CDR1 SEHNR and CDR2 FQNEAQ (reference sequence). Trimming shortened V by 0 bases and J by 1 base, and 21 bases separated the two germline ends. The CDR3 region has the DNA TGTGCCAGCAGCTTAGCGCTGTTTGAAACCCTCCACTTTAACTATGGCTACACCTTC. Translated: CASSLALFETLHFNYGYTF.

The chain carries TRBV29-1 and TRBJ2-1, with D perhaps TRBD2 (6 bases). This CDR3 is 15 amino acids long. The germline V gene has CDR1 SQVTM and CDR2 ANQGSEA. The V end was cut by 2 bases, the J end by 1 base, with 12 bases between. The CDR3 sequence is CSVESREWSYNEQFF. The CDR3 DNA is TGCAGCGTTGAAAGTCGGGAGTGGTCCTACAATGAGCAGTTCTTC.

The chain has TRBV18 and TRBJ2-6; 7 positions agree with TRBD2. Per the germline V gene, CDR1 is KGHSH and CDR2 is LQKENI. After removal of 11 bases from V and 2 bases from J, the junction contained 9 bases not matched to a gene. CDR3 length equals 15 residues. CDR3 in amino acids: CAVGEGGTGANVLTF. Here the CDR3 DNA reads TGTGCCGTGGGGGAGGGAGGGACTGGGGCCAACGTCCTGACTTTC.

Here the CDR3 DNA reads TGTGCCAGTAGTATAGGGGCGGGACTTGAAGAGACCCAGTACTTC. Amino acid sequence: CASSIGAGLEETQYF. The rearrangement uses TRBV19 and TRBJ2-5, with a weak D call TRBD2 (6 bases). Looked up from germline, CDR1 is LNHDA and CDR2 is SQIVND (reference sequence). This CDR3 has 15 residues. Trimming took 1 base from V and 3 from J, leaving 12 bases between them.